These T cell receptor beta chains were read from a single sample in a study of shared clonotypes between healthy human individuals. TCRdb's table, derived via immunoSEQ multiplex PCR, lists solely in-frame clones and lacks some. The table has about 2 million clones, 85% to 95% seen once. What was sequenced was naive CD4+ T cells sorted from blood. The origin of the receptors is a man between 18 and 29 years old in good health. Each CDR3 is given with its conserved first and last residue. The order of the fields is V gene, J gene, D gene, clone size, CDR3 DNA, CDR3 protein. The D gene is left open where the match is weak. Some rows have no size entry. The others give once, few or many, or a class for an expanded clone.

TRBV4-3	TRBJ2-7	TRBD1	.	TGCGCCAGCAGCCGGGACAGCCTCTCCTACGAGCAGTACTTC	CASSRDSLSYEQYF
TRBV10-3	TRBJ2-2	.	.	TGTGCCATCAGTGAGACTCTCGGGGAGCTGTTTTTT	CAISETLGELFF
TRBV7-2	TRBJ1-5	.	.	TGTGCCAGCAGCTTAGGGGACCCCATCAATCAGCCCCAGCATTTT	CASSLGDPINQPQHF
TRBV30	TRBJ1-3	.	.	TGTGCCTGGGGACAGTCCTCTGGAAACACCATATATTTT	CAWGQSSGNTIYF
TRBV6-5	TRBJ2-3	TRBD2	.	TGTGCCAGCAGTTACTGGGCTAGCGGGCCAGGGGAGCAGTATTTT	CASSYWASGPGEQYF
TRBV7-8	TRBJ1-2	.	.	TGTGCCAGCAGCCACGGGGGGGCGGAAGGCTACACCTTC	CASSHGGAEGYTF
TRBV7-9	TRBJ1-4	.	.	TGTGCCAGCAGCCCTCGCCGGGATGAAAAACTGTTTTTT	CASSPRRDEKLFF
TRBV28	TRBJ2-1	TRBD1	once	TGTGCCAGCAGTCTCCCCGGGACAGGGGATAATGAGCAGTTCTTC	CASSLPGTGDNEQFF
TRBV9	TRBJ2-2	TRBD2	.	TGTGCCAGCAGCGTACGACTAGCGGGGGGCACCGGGGAGCTGTTTTTT	CASSVRLAGGTGELFF
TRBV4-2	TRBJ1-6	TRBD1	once	TGTGCCAGCAGCCCCGGCGGACAGGGGGCTTCACCCCTCCACTTT	CASSPGGQGASPLHF
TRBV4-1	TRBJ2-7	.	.	TGCGCCAGCAGCCAAAAACTAGCAGTCCTCTACGAGCAGTACTTC	CASSQKLAVLYEQYF
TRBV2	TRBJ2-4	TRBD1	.	TGTGCCAGCAGTGAAGCAAGGACAGGGCGCGGCATTCAGTACTTC	CASSEARTGRGIQYF
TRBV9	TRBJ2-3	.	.	TGTGCCAGCAGCGAAGCGGGCAACACAGATACGCAGTATTTT	CASSEAGNTDTQYF
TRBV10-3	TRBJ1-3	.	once	TGTGCCATCAGTGGTGGGGATTACTCTGGAAACACCATATATTTT	CAISGGDYSGNTIYF
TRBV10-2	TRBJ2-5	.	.	TGCGCCAGCAGTGAGAATACGGGAGAGACCCAGTACTTC	CASSENTGETQYF
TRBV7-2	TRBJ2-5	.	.	TGTGCCAGCAGCCCCACCTTAGAGGGAGAGACCCAGTACTTC	CASSPTLEGETQYF
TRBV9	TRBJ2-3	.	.	TGTGCCAGCACGGCAGGGCTTAGCACAGATACGCAGTATTTT	CASTAGLSTDTQYF
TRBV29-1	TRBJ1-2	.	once	TGCAGCGTTGGGGGAGGGGGTTATGGCTACACCTTC	CSVGGGGYGYTF
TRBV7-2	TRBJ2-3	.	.	TGTGCCAGCAGCTTAGTGCTAGGGGGATCTACAGATACGCAGTATTTT	CASSLVLGGSTDTQYF
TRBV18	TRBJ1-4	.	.	TGTGCCAGCTCACCACCCCGGACCAATAATGAAAAACTGTTTTTT	CASSPPRTNNEKLFF
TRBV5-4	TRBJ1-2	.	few	TGTGCCAGCAGCCCATCGGGACAATTAATCTACACCTTC	CASSPSGQLIYTF
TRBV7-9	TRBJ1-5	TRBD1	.	TGTGCCAGCAGCAAGGACAGGGGAGATCAGCCCCAGCATTTT	CASSKDRGDQPQHF
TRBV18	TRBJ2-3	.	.	TGTGCCAGCTCACCGGATATTGCAGGGGTCAGCACAGATACGCAGTATTTT	CASSPDIAGVSTDTQYF
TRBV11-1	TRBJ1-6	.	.	TGTGCCAGCAGCTTAGAGGCAGCACTAAGCTCCTATAATTCACCCCTCCACTTT	CASSLEAALSSYNSPLHF
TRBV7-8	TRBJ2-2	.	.	TGTGCCAGCAGCTGGGGACAACTAACGAACACCGGGGAGCTGTTTTTT	CASSWGQLTNTGELFF
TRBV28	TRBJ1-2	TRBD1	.	TGTGCCAGCTTCGGGACAGGGGTCGGCTACACCTTC	CASFGTGVGYTF
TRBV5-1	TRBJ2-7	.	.	TGCGCCAGCAGACCCCCGGACAGCACCTACGCGCAGTACTTC	CASRPPDSTYAQYF
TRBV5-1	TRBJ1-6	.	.	TGCGCCAGCAGCTTGGCGCGGATAGGGGGCTCCTATAATTCACCCCTCCACTTT	CASSLARIGGSYNSPLHF
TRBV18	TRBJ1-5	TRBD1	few	TGTGCCAGCTCACCACCGGGACAGGGAGGCAATCAGCCCCAGCATTTT	CASSPPGQGGNQPQHF
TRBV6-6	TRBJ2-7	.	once	TGTGCCAGCAGTTACTCGGACTCCTACGAGCAGTACTTC	CASSYSDSYEQYF
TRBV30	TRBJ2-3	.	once	TGTGCCTGGAGTGTCCGCTCAGGGCTAAGCACAGATACGCAGTATTTT	CAWSVRSGLSTDTQYF
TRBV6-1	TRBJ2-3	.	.	TGTGCCAGCAGTGACCGGGACATAAGATACACAGATACGCAGTATTTT	CASSDRDIRYTDTQYF
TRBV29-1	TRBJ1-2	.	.	TGCAGCGCCGAAGGGCCCCTTCGGACCCCAGATGGCTACACCTTC	CSAEGPLRTPDGYTF
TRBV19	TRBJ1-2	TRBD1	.	TGTGCCAGTAGTATCCCCGGGACAGGGGGTTTCTATGGCTACACCTTC	CASSIPGTGGFYGYTF
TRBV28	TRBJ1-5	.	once	TGTGCCAGCAGTACTGGTCAGGGGCGGAAAGAGCCCCAGCATTTT	CASSTGQGRKEPQHF
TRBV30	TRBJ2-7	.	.	TGTGCCTGGAGTGTCTCGAGACAGGTCGAGCAGTACTTC	CAWSVSRQVEQYF
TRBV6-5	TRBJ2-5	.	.	TGTGCCAGCAGTTACTCCCTCCAACGTCGAGGGACCCAGTACTTC	CASSYSLQRRGTQYF
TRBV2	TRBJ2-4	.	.	TGTGCCAGCACCTTCGAGGGTGGCATTCAGTACTTC	CASTFEGGIQYF
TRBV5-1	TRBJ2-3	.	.	TGCGCCAGCAGCTTGTCCCAAGACACAGATACGCAGTATTTT	CASSLSQDTDTQYF
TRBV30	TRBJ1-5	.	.	TGTGCCTGGAGTATTTCAGGGAGAAGCAATCAGCCCCAGCATTTT	CAWSISGRSNQPQHF
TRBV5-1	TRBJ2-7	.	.	TGCGCCAGCAGCTTGGATCGGAGCTCCTACGAGCAGTACTTC	CASSLDRSSYEQYF
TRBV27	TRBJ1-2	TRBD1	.	TGTGCCAGCAGGCAGGGGGGTAACTATGGCTACACCTTC	CASRQGGNYGYTF
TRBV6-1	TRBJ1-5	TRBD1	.	TGTGCCAGCAGTGAGGGGACAGAGAATAATCAGCCCCAGCATTTT	CASSEGTENNQPQHF
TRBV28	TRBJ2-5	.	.	TGTGCCAGCAGTTTGGCCGGTAGTTACCAAGAGACCCAGTACTTC	CASSLAGSYQETQYF
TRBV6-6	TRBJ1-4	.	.	TGTGCCAGCACCGTGAATGAAAAACTGTTTTTT	CASTVNEKLFF
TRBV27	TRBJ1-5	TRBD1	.	TGTGCCAGCAGTTTACTGGGACAGGCGAATCAGCCCCAGCATTTT	CASSLLGQANQPQHF
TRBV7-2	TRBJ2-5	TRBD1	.	TGTGCCAGCAGCTGGACAGGCGACGAAGAGACCCAGTACTTC	CASSWTGDEETQYF
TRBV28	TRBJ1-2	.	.	TGTGCCAGCAGTGACCATCTGGGGACCTATGGCTACACCTTC	CASSDHLGTYGYTF
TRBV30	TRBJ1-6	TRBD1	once	TGTGCCTGGGTAGGGCCAGGGGGATCCAATTCACCCCTCCACTTT	CAWVGPGGSNSPLHF
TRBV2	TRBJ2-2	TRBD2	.	TGTGCCAGTAGCGGGAGGGCCAGGTTGAGGACCGGGGAGCTGTTTTTT	CASSGRARLRTGELFF
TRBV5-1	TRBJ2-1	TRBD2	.	TGCGCCAGCAGCTTGGAGCCTAGCGGGGGGTACAATGAGCAGTTCTTC	CASSLEPSGGYNEQFF
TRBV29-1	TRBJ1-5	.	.	TGCAGCGTTGTCCAGGGGAGCAATCAGCCCCAGCATTTT	CSVVQGSNQPQHF
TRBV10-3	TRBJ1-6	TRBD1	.	TGTGCCATCACCCCGGACAGGGCAAATTCACCCCTCCACTTT	CAITPDRANSPLHF
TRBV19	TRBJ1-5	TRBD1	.	TGTGCCAGTAGTGGGGGACAGGGCTGGAATCAGCCCCAGCATTTT	CASSGGQGWNQPQHF
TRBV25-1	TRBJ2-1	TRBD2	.	TGTGCCAGCAGTGGGGGACTAGCGGGCAATGAGCAGTTCTTC	CASSGGLAGNEQFF
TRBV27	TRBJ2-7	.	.	TGTGCCAGCAGTTTATATCTACAGGGACCCTACGAGCAGTACTTC	CASSLYLQGPYEQYF